This is a list of T cell receptor beta chains from one sample in a study of long-term antiretroviral therapy in people with HIV. Some clones are missing from TCRdb's copy, which holds only in-frame ones; the method was immunoSEQ multiplex PCR. The sample yields over 25,000 clones, 70% to 90% seen once. The sequencing here drew on unsorted PBMCs, taken 3 years after starting antiretroviral therapy. The source is a man aged 40-49 years with HIV. The CDR3 runs from the conserved cysteine through the conserved F or W.

v_call	j_call	cdr3_aa
TRBV9	TRBJ2-1	CASSPQGNSYNEQFF
TRBV27	TRBJ2-3	CASSWDRGSGRASDTQYF
TRBV29-1	TRBJ2-7	CSVAVTASYEQYF
TRBV29-1	TRBJ2-3	CSVEVLGTQYF
TRBV7-9	TRBJ2-1	CASSSRQSLGNEQFF
TRBV5-1	TRBJ2-3	CASSSRTTDTQYF
TRBV7-3	TRBJ1-4	CASSLSGGYEKLFF
TRBV2	TRBJ1-5	CASSGGAQWPQHF
TRBV15	TRBJ1-2	CATSGLGVYGYGYTF
TRBV5-4	TRBJ2-7	CASSSEGGPSSYEQYF
TRBV29-1	TRBJ2-5	CSVEAASGAVETQYF
TRBV6-5	TRBJ2-7	CASSSLLAGGPYEQYF
TRBV10-1	TRBJ2-3	CASSETAAGTDTQYF
TRBV5-8	TRBJ2-5	CASSLSRGVHQETQYF
TRBV19	TRBJ2-3	CASSDTRTDTQYF
TRBV11-2	TRBJ2-2	CASSRGAANTGELFF
TRBV9	TRBJ2-7	CASSVGPSGLSYEQYF
TRBV28	TRBJ2-7	CASSLLRGKYEQYF
TRBV6-1	TRBJ1-4	CASSEAGQGPEKLFF
TRBV4-2	TRBJ2-2	CASSHPGLVFPGELFF
TRBV30	TRBJ1-5	CARPGDRRDQPQHF
TRBV7-3	TRBJ1-1	CASSAQQGNTEAFF
TRBV11-1	TRBJ1-2	CASSLGQGIDGYTF
TRBV7-2	TRBJ2-3	CASSPALGRSTDTQYF
TRBV5-5	TRBJ2-7	CASSLAGGGPGEQYF
TRBV7-3	TRBJ1-6	CASSPTGERSPLHF
TRBV18	TRBJ1-1	CASSQGENTEAFF
TRBV19	TRBJ2-7	CASSIGPAYEQYF
TRBV5-1	TRBJ2-2	CASSEGQGAPGELFF
TRBV5-6	TRBJ2-2	CASSWTSGRAEGTGELFF
TRBV29-1	TRBJ1-2	CSVDYGYTF
TRBV11-2	TRBJ2-5	CASSHDPDWTQYF
TRBV27	TRBJ2-2	CASSLWRGHGELFF
TRBV11-3	TRBJ2-7	CASSLMRGYEQYF
TRBV7-3	TRBJ2-1	CASSQSGDSYNEQFF
TRBV23-1	TRBJ2-5	CASSQSAEETQYF
TRBV12-5	TRBJ2-7	CASGLHLLGQGSYEQYF
TRBV7-3	TRBJ1-6	CASSLQGARYSPLHF
TRBV6-1	TRBJ1-2	CASSRDRGSGYTF